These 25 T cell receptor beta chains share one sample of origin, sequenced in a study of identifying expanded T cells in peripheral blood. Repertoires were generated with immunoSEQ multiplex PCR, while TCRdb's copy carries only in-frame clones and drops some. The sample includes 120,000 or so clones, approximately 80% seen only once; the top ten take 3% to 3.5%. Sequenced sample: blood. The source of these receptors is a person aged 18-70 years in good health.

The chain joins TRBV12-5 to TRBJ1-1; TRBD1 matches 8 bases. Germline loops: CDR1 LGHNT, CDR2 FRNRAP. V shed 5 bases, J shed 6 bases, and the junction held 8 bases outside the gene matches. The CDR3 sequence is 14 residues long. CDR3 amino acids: CASGVGQGLPEAFF. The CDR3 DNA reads TGTGCTAGTGGTGTAGGACAGGGTCTTCCTGAAGCTTTCTTT.

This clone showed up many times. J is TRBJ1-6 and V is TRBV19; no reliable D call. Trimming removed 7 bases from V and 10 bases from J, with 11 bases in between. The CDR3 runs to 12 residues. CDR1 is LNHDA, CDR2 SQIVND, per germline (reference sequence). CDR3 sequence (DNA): TGTGCCAGTAAGAGTACCTACTCACCCCTCCACTTT. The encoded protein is CASKSTYSPLHF.

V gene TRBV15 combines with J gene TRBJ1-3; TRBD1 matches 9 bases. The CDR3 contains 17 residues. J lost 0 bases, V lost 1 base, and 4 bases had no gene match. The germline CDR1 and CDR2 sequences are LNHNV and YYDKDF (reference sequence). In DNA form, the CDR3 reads TGTGCCACCAGCAGAGGAGGGACAGGGAGCTCTGGAAACACCATATATTTT. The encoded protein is CATSRGGTGSSGNTIYF.

CDR3 region: CAGSGAPATNEKLFF. The CDR3 coding sequence is TGTGCCGGGTCAGGGGCCCCTGCAACTAATGAAAAACTGTTTTTT. The chain recombines TRBV6-1 with TRBJ1-4; possibly TRBD1 for D (6 bases). The V gene lost 11 bases and the J gene lost 0 bases, with 16 bases spanning the gap. The CDR3 is 15 amino acids. From germline, CDR1 is MNHNS and CDR2 SASEGT.

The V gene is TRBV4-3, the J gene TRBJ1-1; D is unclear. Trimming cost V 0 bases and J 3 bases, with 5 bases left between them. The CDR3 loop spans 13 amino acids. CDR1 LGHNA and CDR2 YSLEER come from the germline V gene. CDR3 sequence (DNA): TGCGCCAGCAGCCAAGAAGGCGACACTGAAGCTTTCTTT. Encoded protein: CASSQEGDTEAFF.

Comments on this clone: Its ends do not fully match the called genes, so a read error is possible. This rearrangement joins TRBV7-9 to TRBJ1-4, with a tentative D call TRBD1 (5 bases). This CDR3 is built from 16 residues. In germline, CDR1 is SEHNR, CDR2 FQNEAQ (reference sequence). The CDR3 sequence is CASSLSRGGLNEKLFF. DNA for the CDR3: TGTGCTAGCAGCTTAAGTAGGGGCGGGCTTAATGAAAAACTGTTTTTT. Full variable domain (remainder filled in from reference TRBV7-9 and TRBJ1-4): DTGVSQNPRHKITKRGQNVTFRCDPISEHNRLYWYRQTLGQGPEFLTYFQNEAQLEKSRLLSDRFSAERPKGSFSTLEIQRTEQGDSAMYLCASSLSRGGLNEKLFFGSGTQLSVL.

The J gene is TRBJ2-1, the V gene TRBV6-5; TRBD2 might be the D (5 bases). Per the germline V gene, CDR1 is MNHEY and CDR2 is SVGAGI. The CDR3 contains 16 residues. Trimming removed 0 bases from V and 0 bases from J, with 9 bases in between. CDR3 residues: CASSYSQGSSYNEQFF. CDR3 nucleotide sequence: TGTGCCAGCAGTTACTCTCAAGGGAGCTCCTACAATGAGCAGTTCTTC.

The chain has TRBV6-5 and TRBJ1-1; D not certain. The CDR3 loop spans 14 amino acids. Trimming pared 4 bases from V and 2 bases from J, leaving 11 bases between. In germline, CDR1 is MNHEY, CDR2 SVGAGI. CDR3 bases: TGTGCCAGCAGTTCCACTGCCAGTAACACTGAAGCTTTCTTT. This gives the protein CASSSTASNTEAFF.

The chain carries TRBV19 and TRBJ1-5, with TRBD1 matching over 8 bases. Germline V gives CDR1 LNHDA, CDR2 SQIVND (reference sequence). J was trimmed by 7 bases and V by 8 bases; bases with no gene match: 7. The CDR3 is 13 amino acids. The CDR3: CASSGQGGQPQHF. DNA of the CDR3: TGTGCCAGTTCTGGACAGGGAGGGCAGCCCCAGCATTTT.

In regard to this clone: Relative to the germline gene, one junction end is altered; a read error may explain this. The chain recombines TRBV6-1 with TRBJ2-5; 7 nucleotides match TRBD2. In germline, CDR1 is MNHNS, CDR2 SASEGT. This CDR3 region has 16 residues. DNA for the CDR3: TGTGCCGGCAGTGACATGTGGGGGGGGACGCAAGAGACCCAGTACTTC. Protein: CAGSDMWGGTQETQYF.

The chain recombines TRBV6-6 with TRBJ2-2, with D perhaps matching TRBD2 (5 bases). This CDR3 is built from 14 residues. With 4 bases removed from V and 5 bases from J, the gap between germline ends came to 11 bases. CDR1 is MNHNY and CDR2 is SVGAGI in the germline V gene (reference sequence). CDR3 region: CASSSPGYTGELFF. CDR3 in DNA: TGTGCCAGCAGTTCTCCGGGGTATACCGGGGAGCTGTTTTTT.

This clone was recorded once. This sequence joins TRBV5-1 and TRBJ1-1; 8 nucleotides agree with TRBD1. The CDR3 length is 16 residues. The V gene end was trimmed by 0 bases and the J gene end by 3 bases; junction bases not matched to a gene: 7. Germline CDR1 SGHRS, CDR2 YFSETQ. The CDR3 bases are TGCGCCAGCAGCTTGGCCTTTGACAGGGGAGACACTGAAGCTTTCTTT. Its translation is CASSLAFDRGDTEAFF.

CDR3 coding DNA: TGTGCCAGCAGGGGGCCCGGGGAGCTGTTTTTT. Residues: CASRGPGELFF. The chain joins TRBV6-6 to TRBJ2-2; maybe TRBD1 (5 bases). This CDR3 contains 11 residues. Germline V gene lookup returns CDR1 MNHNY and CDR2 SVGAGI (reference sequence). V was clipped by 6 bases and J by 6 bases, with 5 bases between them.

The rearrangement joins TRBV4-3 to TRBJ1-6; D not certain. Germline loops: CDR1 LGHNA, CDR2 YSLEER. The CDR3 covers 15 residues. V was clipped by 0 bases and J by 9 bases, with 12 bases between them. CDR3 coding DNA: TGCGCCAGCAGCCAAGACTCCGGTCGGAGTTCACCCCTCCACTTT. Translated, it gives CASSQDSGRSSPLHF.

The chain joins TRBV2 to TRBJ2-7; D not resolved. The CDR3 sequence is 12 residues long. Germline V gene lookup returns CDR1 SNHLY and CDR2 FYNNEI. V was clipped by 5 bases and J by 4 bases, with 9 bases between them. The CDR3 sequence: CASSPAGYEQYF. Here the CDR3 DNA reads TGTGCCAGCAGTCCGGCAGGATACGAGCAGTACTTC.

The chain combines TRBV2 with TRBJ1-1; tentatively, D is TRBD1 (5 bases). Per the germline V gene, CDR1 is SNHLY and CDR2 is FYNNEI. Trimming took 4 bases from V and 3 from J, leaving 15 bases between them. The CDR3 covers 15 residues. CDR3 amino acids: CASSGRQPPDTEAFF. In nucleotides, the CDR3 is TGTGCCAGCAGTGGACGACAGCCACCAGACACTGAAGCTTTCTTT.

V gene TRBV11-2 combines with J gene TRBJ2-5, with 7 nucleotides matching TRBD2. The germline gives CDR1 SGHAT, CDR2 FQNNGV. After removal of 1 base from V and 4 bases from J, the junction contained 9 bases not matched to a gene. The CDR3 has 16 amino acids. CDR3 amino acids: CASSLGPGLRGETQYF. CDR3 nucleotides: TGTGCCAGCAGCTTAGGACCGGGACTACGTGGAGAGACCCAGTACTTC.

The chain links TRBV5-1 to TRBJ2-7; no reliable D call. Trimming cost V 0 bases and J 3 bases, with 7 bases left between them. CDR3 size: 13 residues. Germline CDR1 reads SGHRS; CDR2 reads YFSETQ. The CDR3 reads CASSLVSSYEQYF. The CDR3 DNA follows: TGCGCCAGCAGCTTGGTTAGTAGCTACGAGCAGTACTTC.

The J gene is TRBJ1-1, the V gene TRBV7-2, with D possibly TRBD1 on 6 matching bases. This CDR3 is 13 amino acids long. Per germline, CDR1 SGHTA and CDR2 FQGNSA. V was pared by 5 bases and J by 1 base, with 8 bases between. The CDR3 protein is CASSTGRNTEAFF. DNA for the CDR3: TGTGCCAGCAGCACAGGGAGGAACACTGAAGCTTTCTTT.

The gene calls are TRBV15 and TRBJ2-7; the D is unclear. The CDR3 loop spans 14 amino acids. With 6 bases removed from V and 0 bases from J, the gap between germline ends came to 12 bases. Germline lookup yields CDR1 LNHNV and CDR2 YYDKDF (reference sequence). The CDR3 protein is CATSLQGSSYEQYF. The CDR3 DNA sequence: TGTGCCACCAGTCTTCAAGGATCCTCCTACGAGCAGTACTTC.

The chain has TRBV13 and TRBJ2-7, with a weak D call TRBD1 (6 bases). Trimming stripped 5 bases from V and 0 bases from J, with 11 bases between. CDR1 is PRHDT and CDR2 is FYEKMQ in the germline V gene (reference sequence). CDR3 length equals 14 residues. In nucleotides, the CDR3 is TGTGCCAGCAGCCGTAACAGGGTCTCCTACGAGCAGTACTTC. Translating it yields CASSRNRVSYEQYF.

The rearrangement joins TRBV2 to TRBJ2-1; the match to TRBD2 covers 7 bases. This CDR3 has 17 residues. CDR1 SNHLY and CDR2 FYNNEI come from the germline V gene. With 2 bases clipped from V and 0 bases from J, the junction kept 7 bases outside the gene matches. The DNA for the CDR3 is TGTGCCAGCAGTGAATGGGGGGGTGTGAGCTCCTACAATGAGCAGTTCTTC. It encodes CASSEWGGVSSYNEQFF.

CDR3 sequence reads: CASKSSASEQFF. CDR3 in DNA: TGTGCCAGCAAATCTTCAGCTAGTGAGCAGTTCTTC. V is TRBV6-5 and J is TRBJ2-1; D remains unclear. The CDR3 contains 12 residues. Trimming took 7 bases from V and 9 from J, leaving 13 bases between them. From germline, CDR1 is MNHEY and CDR2 SVGAGI.

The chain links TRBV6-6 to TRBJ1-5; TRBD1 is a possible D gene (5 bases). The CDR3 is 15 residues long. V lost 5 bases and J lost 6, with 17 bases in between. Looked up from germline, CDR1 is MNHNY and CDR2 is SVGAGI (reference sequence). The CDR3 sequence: CASSPYQGPRQPQHF. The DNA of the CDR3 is TGTGCCAGCAGTCCCTATCAGGGTCCCCGTCAGCCCCAGCATTTT.

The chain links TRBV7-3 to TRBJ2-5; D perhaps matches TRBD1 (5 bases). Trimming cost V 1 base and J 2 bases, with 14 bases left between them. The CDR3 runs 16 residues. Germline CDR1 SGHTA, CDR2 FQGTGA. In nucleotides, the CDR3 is TGTGCCAGCAGCTTAATGGCAGGGCTTGGGCAAGAGACCCAGTACTTC. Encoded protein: CASSLMAGLGQETQYF.